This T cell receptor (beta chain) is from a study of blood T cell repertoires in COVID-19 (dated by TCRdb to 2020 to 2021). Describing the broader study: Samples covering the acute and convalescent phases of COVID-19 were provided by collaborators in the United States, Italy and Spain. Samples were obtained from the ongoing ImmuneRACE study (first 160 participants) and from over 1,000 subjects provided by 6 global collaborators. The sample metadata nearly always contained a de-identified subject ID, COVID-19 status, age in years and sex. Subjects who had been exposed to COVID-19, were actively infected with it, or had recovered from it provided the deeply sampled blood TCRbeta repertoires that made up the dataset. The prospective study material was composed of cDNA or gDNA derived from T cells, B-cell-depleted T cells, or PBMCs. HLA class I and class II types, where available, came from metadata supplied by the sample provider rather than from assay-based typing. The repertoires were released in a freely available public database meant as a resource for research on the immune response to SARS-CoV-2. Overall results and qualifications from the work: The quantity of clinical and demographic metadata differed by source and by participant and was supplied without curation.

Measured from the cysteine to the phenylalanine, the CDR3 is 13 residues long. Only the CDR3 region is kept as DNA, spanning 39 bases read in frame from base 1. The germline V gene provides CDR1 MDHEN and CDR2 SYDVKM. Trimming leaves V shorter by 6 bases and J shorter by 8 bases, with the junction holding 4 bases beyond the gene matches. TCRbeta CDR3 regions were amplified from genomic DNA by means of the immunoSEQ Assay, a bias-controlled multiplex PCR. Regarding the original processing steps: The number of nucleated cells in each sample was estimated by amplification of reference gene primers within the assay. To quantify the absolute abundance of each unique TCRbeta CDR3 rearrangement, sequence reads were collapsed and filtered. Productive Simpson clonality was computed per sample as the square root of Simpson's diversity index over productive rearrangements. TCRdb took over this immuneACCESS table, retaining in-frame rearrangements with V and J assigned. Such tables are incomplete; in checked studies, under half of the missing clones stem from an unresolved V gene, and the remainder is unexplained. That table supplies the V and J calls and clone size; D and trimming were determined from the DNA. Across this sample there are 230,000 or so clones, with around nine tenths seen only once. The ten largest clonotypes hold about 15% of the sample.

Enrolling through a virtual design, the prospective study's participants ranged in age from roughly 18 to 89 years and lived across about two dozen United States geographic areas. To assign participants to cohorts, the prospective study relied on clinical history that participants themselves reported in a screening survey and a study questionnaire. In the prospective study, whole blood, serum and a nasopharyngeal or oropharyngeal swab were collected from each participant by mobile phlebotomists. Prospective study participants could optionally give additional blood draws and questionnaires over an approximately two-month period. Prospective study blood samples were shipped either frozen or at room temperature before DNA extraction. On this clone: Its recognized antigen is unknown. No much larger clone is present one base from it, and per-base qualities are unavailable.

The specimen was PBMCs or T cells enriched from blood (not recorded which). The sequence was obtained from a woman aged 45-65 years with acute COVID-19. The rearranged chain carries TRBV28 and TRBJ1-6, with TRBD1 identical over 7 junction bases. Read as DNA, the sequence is TGTGCCAGCAGAGGGACAGACTATTCACCCCTCCACTTT. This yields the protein CASRGTDYSPLHF.